These 20 T cell receptor beta chains were sequenced from one sample in a study of shared clonotypes between healthy human individuals. Only in-frame clones appear in the TCRdb table, and some are missing; sequencing was by immunoSEQ multiplex PCR. The table lists a few million clones, roughly 90% of them singletons, with approximately 0.41% in the top ten. The specimen was naive CD4+ T cells from PBMCs. Subset described: CD45RA+ positively selected. These receptors were obtained from a man younger than 30 in good health. Some clones in this sample may be carry-over from other donors' samples.

The chain has TRBV7-9 and TRBJ2-2, with 11 bases matching TRBD1. The CDR3 extends over 17 amino acids. Looked up from germline, CDR1 is SEHNR and CDR2 is FQNEAQ (reference sequence). J lost 6 bases, V lost 6 bases, and 12 bases had no gene match. The CDR3 loop is CASRMLVGQGAAGELFF. The CDR3 nucleotides read TGTGCCAGCAGGATGTTAGTCGGACAGGGGGCAGCCGGGGAGCTGTTTTTT.

V and J are TRBV2 and TRBJ1-4; D gene unclear. The V gene's germline CDR1 is SNHLY and CDR2 FYNNEI. The CDR3 length is 15 residues. The V end lost 9 bases, the J end lost 10 bases, and 24 bases lay between the germline ends. CDR3 sequence reads: CASKPSESHEGKLFF. The CDR3 DNA follows: TGTGCCAGTAAACCGTCGGAGTCACACGAGGGAAAACTGTTTTTT.

This chain joins TRBV15 and TRBJ2-7; unclear D gene. CDR1 is LNHNV, CDR2 YYDKDF, per germline (reference sequence). V was cut by 0 bases and J by 0 bases, with 12 bases left in between. The CDR3 is 16 residues long. CDR3 in DNA: TGTGCCACCAGCAGAGAGTCCAGGCTCAGCTCCTACGAGCAGTACTTC. As protein: CATSRESRLSSYEQYF.

The rearrangement uses TRBV5-1 and TRBJ2-5, with 10 bases lining up with TRBD2. CDR3 length: 16 amino acids. V lost 3 bases and J lost 4; bases outside the gene matches: 9. Per the germline V gene, CDR1 is SGHRS and CDR2 is YFSETQ. CDR3 sequence: CASSSRLAGVGETQYF. DNA for the CDR3: TGCGCCAGCAGCTCACGCCTAGCGGGAGTTGGAGAGACCCAGTACTTC.

The V and J genes are TRBV11-3 and TRBJ2-1; D may be TRBD1 or TRBD2 (5 bases each). The CDR3 contains 15 residues. V was clipped by 5 bases and J by 2 bases, with 13 bases between them. Germline V gene data show CDR1 as SGHNT and CDR2 as YENEEA. The CDR3 DNA reads TGTGCCAGCAGCCCGGGGCAGGATACCTACAATGAGCAGTTCTTC. Protein product: CASSPGQDTYNEQFF.

The J gene is TRBJ2-3, the V gene TRBV9; 10 nucleotides match TRBD2. The CDR3 is 16 amino acids. Germline CDR1 is SGDLS and CDR2 is YYNGEE. V lost 0 bases to trimming and J lost 7 bases; unmatched junction nucleotides: 8. The DNA for the CDR3 is TGTGCCAGCAGCGTAGGGCTAGCGGGAGATGGTTATACGCAGTATTTT. It translates to CASSVGLAGDGYTQYF.

This clone came up once. The chain uses TRBV6-5 and TRBJ1-1; TRBD1 might be the D (6 bases). V shed 8 bases and J shed 3 bases, with 19 bases lying between them. There are 15 residues in the CDR3. The germline CDR1 and CDR2 sequences are MNHEY and SVGAGI. The CDR3 is CASQRTLTGHTEAFF. CDR3 in DNA: TGTGCCAGCCAGCGCACCCTTACAGGGCACACTGAAGCTTTCTTT.

The gene calls are TRBV15 and TRBJ2-7, with TRBD1 matching over 8 bases. Per germline, CDR1 LNHNV and CDR2 YYDKDF (reference sequence). CDR3 length equals 15 residues. J gave up 2 bases and V 3 bases, and 6 bases lay outside the gene matches. CDR3 DNA sequence: TGTGCCACCAGCAGTATGAGGGACAGGACCTACGAGCAGTACTTC. Translating gives CATSSMRDRTYEQYF.

The chain joins TRBV28 to TRBJ2-7; D is unresolved. Looked up from germline, CDR1 is MDHEN and CDR2 is SYDVKM. V was trimmed by 2 bases and J by 5 bases, leaving 7 bases between them. This CDR3 comprises 12 residues. CDR3 sequence: CASSLIGDEQYF. CDR3 coding DNA: TGTGCCAGCAGTTTAATAGGTGACGAGCAGTACTTC.

This chain links TRBV29-1 with TRBJ2-3; D unresolved. This CDR3 spans 14 amino acids. Trimming shortened V by 4 bases and J by 0 bases, and 11 bases separated the two germline ends. The germline V gene encodes CDR1 SQVTM and CDR2 ANQGSEA. Here the CDR3 DNA reads TGCAGCGTTGTCGTGACCTCTAGCACAGATACGCAGTATTTT. Protein sequence: CSVVVTSSTDTQYF.

The rearrangement links TRBV25-1 to TRBJ1-5; D uncertain. Germline V gene sequence: CDR1 MGHDK, CDR2 SYGVNS. This CDR3 comprises 13 residues. Trimming stripped 5 bases from V and 0 bases from J, with 5 bases between. The DNA of the CDR3 is TGTGCCAGCAGTATCTCTAGCAATCAGCCCCAGCATTTT. Translating it yields CASSISSNQPQHF.

The rearrangement uses TRBV5-4 and TRBJ2-3; TRBD1 or TRBD2 may be the D gene (5 bases each). Germline V CDR1 and CDR2: SGHNT, YYREEE (reference sequence). Trimming pared 0 bases from V and 0 bases from J, leaving 17 bases between. This CDR3 is built from 18 residues. CDR3 bases: TGTGCCAGCAGCTTGGGGCCGAGGGGAGCGACTAGCACAGATACGCAGTATTTT. This codes for CASSLGPRGATSTDTQYF. Filled out from reference TRBV5-4 and TRBJ2-3, the complete variable domain reads ETGVTQSPTHLIKTRGQQVTLRCSSQSGHNTVSWYQQALGQGPQFIFQYYREEENGRGNFPPRFSGLQFPNYSSELNVNALELDDSALYLCASSLGPRGATSTDTQYFGPGTRLTVL.

The J gene is TRBJ2-2, the V gene TRBV30; D may be TRBD1 (6 bases). The germline V gene has CDR1 GTSNPN and CDR2 SVGIG (reference sequence). The CDR3 sequence is 17 residues long. The ends were cut back, 2 bases at V and 6 bases at J, with 22 bases in the middle. CDR3 coding DNA: TGTGCCTGGAGTACCCCGATCGGCAGGGGTGGCGCCGGGGAGCTGTTTTTT. Translated: CAWSTPIGRGGAGELFF. Using reference TRBV30 and TRBJ2-2 for the parts outside the CDR3, the full variable domain is SQTIHQWPATLVQPVGSPLSLECTVEGTSNPNLYWYRQAAGRGLQLLFYSVGIGQISSEVPQNLSASRPQDRQFILSSKKLLLSDSGFYLCAWSTPIGRGGAGELFFGEGSRLTVL.

This clone was counted a few times. This chain links TRBV19 with TRBJ1-2; D is unresolved. Germline values: CDR1 LNHDA, CDR2 SQIVND (reference sequence). V was trimmed by 3 bases and J by 1 base, leaving 6 bases between them. The CDR3 sequence is 13 residues long. CDR3 region: CASSMQVNYGYTF. The CDR3 nucleotides are TGTGCCAGTAGTATGCAGGTTAACTATGGCTACACCTTC.

The chain recombines TRBV9 with TRBJ2-2; unclear D gene. CDR1 is SGDLS, CDR2 YYNGEE, per germline. Trimming pared 4 bases from V and 5 bases from J, leaving 6 bases between. The CDR3 has 12 residues. The CDR3 nucleotides read TGTGCCAGCAGCCCTTTTACCGGGGAGCTGTTTTTT. Translated: CASSPFTGELFF.

V usage is TRBV18 and J usage is TRBJ2-3; 13 positions agree with TRBD2. The CDR3 sequence is 16 residues long. Germline trimming cut 4 bases from V and 2 bases from J; bases unmatched to any gene: 3. The germline V gene encodes CDR1 KGHSH and CDR2 LQKENI. The CDR3 sequence is CASSLGTSGTTDTQYF. The CDR3 coding sequence is TGTGCCAGCTCACTGGGGACTAGCGGGACCACAGATACGCAGTATTTT.

This clone was counted a single time. The chain combines TRBV7-9 with TRBJ2-7; TRBD1 agrees at 9 bases. V lost 5 bases and J lost 1; bases outside the gene matches: 9. Germline CDR1 is SEHNR and CDR2 is FQNEAQ (reference sequence). The length of the CDR3 is 16 residues. The CDR3 region is CASSPRMGQGSYEQYF. CDR3 nucleotide sequence: TGTGCCAGCAGCCCTCGCATGGGACAGGGATCCTACGAGCAGTACTTC. The variable domain in full, completed from reference TRBV7-9 and TRBJ2-7, reads DTGVSQNPRHKITKRGQNVTFRCDPISEHNRLYWYRQTLGQGPEFLTYFQNEAQLEKSRLLSDRFSAERPKGSFSTLEIQRTEQGDSAMYLCASSPRMGQGSYEQYFGPGTRLTVT.

V usage is TRBV30 and J usage is TRBJ2-7; a weak D match, TRBD1 (5 bases). The CDR3 extends over 13 amino acids. The V gene lost 0 bases and the J gene lost 2 bases, with 8 bases spanning the gap. Germline values: CDR1 GTSNPN, CDR2 SVGIG (reference sequence). This CDR3 reads CAWSVRRAYEQYF. The CDR3 DNA reads as TGTGCCTGGAGTGTACGCAGGGCCTACGAGCAGTACTTC.

The chain links TRBV5-4 to TRBJ2-4, with TRBD1 identical over 8 bases. V shed 4 bases, J shed 0 bases, and the junction held 6 bases outside the gene matches. Germline V gene data show CDR1 as SGHNT and CDR2 as YYREEE (reference sequence). This CDR3 comprises 16 residues. The DNA of the CDR3 is TGTGCCAGCAGCCCCCAGGGGGCGCAAGCCAAAAACATTCAGTACTTC. It translates to CASSPQGAQAKNIQYF.

The chain uses TRBV6-4 and TRBJ2-1; TRBD2 matches at 11 bases. Trimming cost V 8 bases and J 2 bases; bases outside gene matches: 14. This CDR3 has 18 residues. Germline V lookup: CDR1 MRHNA, CDR2 SNTAGT. This CDR3 is CASSPENSGRAPYNEQFF. CDR3 DNA: TGTGCCAGCTCCCCAGAAAATAGCGGGAGGGCCCCCTACAATGAGCAGTTCTTC.